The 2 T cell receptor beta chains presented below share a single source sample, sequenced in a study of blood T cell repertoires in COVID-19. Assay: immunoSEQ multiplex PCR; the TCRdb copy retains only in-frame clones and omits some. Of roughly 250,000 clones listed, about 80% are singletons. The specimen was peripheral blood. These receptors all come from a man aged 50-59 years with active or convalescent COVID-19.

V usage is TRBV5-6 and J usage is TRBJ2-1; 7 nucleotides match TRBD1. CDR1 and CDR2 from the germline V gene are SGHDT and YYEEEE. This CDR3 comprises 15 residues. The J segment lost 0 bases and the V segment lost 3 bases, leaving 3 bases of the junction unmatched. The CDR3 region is CASSSGTVSYNEQFF. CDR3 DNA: TGTGCCAGCAGCTCAGGGACAGTCTCCTACAATGAGCAGTTCTTC.

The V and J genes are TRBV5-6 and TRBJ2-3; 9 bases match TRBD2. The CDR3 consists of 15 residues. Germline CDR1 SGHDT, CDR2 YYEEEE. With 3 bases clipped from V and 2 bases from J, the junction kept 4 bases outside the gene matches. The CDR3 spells CASSSLAGFTDTQYF. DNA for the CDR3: TGTGCCAGCAGCTCCCTAGCGGGGTTCACAGATACGCAGTATTTT. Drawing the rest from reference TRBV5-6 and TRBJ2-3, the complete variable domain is DAGVTQSPTHLIKTRGQQVTLRCSPKSGHDTVSWYQQALGQGPQFIFQYYEEEERQRGNFPDRFSGHQFPNYSSELNVNALLLGDSALYLCASSSLAGFTDTQYFGPGTRLTVL.